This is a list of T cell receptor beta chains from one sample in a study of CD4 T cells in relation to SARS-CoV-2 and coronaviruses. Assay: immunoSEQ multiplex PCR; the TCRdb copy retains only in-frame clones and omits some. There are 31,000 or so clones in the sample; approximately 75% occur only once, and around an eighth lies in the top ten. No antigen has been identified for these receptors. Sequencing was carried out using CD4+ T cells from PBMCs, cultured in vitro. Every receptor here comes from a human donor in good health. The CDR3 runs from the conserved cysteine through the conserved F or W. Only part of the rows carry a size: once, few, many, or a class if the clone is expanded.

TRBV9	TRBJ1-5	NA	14	CASSKTGANQPQHF
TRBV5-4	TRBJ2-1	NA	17	CASSGLAGGMVDNEQFF
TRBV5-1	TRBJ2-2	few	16	CASSNRLASNTGELFF
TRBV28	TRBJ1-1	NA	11	CASSRQSGAFF
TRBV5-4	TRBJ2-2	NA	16	CASSLGRWGSTGELFF
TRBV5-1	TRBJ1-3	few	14	CASSLEGTGNTIYF
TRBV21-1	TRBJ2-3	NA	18	CASSSNSLAGKSLDTQYF
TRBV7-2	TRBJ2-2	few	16	CASSALGQGYTGELFF
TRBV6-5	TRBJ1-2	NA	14	CASSYRTGVSGYTF
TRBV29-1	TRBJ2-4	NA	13	CSVGGVDKNIQYF
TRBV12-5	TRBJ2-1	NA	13	CASGFMVGNEQFF
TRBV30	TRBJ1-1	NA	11	CAWKLSGEAFF
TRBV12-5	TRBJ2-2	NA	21	CASGLVPSVGTGGRFGGELFF
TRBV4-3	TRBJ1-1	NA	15	CASSQGGPGARRAFF
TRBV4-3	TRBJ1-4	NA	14	CASSQGLNEKRLFF
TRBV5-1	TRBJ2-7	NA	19	CASSSQTLNPGGRPYEQYF